This TCR beta chain derives from a study of T cell repertoires in cytomegalovirus infection. Study-wide background: Well-studied HLA-B-restricted epitopes and recently identified HLA-C-restricted epitopes of CMV were both used in the study. From public TCR beta signatures came an indication of both CMV infection and matching HLA type. Study findings and constraints: Cumulative public TCR beta family frequency identified carriers of CMV plus the relevant HLA. HLA-C-restricted CMV-specific TCR beta clonotypes were dominant in the ex vivo response.

On this clonotype: Its target is not known.

CDR1 and CDR2 from the germline V gene are MNHNY and SVGAGI (reference sequence). V dropped 5 bases and J dropped 4 bases, with 14 bases sitting between them. CDR3 length: 14 residues. In TCRdb, the reads were re-called with MiXCR into one record per CDR3 protein. The sample shows under 850,000 distinct CDR3 sequences, roughly a third of them seen only once. This TCR was sampled from a human donor in good health (CMV status not recorded). Some clones in this sample may be carry-over from other donors' samples. The rearrangement links TRBV6-6 to TRBJ2-5; D is unresolved. The input for sequencing was cultured PBMCs, taken from culture after CMV antigen stimulation. CDR3 DNA sequence: TGTGCCAGCAGTGATCGAACCGGCCGAGAGACCCAGTACTTC. It encodes CASSDRTGRETQYF.